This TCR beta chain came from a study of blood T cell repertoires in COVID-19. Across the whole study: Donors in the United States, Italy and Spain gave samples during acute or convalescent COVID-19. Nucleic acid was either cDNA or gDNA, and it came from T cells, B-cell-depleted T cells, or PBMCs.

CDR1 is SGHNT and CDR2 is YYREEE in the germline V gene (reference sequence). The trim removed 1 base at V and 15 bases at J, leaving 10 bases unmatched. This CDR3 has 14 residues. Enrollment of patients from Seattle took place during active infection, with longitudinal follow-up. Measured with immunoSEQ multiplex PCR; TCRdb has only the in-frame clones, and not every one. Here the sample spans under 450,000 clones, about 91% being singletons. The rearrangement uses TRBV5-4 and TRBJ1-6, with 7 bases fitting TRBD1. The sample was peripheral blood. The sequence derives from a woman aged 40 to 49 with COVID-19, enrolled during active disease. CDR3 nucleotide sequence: TGTGCCAGCAGCTTGAAAACAGGGGTCGAAAGCCTCCACTTT. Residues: CASSLKTGVESLHF.